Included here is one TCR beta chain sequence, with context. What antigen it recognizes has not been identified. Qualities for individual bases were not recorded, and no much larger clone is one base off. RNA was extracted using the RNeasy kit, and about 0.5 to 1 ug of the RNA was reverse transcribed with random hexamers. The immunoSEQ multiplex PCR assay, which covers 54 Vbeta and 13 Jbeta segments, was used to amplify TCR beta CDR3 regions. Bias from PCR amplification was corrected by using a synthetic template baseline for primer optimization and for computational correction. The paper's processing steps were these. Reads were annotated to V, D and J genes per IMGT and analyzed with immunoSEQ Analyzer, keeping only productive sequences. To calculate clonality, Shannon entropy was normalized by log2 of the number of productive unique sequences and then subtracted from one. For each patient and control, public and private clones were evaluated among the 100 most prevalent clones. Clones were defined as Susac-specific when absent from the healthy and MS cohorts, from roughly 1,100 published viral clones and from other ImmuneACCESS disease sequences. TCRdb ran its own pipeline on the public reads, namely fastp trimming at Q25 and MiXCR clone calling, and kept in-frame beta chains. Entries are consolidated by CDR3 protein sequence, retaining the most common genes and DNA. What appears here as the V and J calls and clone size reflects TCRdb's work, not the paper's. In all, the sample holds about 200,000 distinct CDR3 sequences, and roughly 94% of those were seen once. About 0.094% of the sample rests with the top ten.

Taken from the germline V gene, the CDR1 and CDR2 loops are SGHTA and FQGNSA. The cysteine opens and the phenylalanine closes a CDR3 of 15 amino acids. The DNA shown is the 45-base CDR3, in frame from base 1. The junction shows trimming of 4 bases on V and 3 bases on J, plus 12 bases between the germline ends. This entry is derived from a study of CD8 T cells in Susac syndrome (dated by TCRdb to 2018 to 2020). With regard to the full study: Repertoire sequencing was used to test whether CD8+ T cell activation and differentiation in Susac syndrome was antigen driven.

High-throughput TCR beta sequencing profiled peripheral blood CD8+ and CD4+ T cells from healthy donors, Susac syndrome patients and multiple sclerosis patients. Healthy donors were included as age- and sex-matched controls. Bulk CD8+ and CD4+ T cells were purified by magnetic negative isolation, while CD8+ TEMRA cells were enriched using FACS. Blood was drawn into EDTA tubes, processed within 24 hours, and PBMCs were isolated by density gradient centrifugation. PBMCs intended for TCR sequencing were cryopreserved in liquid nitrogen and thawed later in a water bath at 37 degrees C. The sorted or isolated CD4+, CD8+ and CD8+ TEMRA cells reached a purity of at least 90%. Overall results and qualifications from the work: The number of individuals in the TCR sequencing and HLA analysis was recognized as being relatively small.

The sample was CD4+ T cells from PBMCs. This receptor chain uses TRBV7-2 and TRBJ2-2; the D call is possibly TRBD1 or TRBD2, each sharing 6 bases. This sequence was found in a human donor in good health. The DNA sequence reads TGTGCCAGCAGCTGGTCGGGGGCAGACACCGGGGAGCTGTTTTTT. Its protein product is CASSWSGADTGELFF.